Listed below are T cell receptor beta chains from one sample, sequenced in a study of blood T cell repertoires in COVID-19. Clones were read by immunoSEQ multiplex PCR, and TCRdb kept only the in-frame ones, dropping some. The sample lists under 450,000 clones; less than 90% were seen once. The sequenced material came from peripheral blood. The receptors were gathered from a woman aged 55 to 70 with COVID-19, enrolled during active disease. Each CDR3 is given with its conserved first and last residue. The order of the fields is J gene, D gene, V gene, clone size, CDR3 protein, CDR3 DNA. A D gene is named only where the DNA matches it firmly. Some rows mark clone size as missing; the rest say once, few, many or name a class of expanded clone.

TRBJ1-1	TRBD1	TRBV3-1/TRBV3-2	NA	CASSHQQGFGAFF	TGTGCCAGCAGCCACCAACAGGGGTTCGGAGCTTTCTTT
TRBJ1-6	NA	TRBV4-1	NA	CAGPRGGNLGRDSPLHF	TGCGCCGGACCCCGGGGAGGGAATCTGGGGCGGGATTCACCCCTCCACTTT
TRBJ1-2	TRBD1	TRBV30	NA	CATTGGEGYTF	TGTGCCACGACAGGGGGTGAAGGCTACACCTTC
TRBJ1-1	NA	TRBV19	few	CASRGGAHTEAFF	TGTGCCAGTAGGGGGGGAGCCCACACTGAAGCTTTCTTT
TRBJ1-1	NA	TRBV9	NA	CASSVDEGVMGTEAFF	TGTGCCAGCAGCGTAGATGAGGGGGTCATGGGCACTGAAGCTTTCTTT
TRBJ1-1	NA	TRBV11-2	few	CASSLGQIEAFF	TGTGCCAGCAGCTTAGGACAGATAGAAGCTTTCTTT
TRBJ1-2	NA	TRBV4-1	NA	CASSLGGHYGYTF	TGCGCCAGCAGCCTGGGAGGTCACTATGGCTACACCTTC
TRBJ1-4	TRBD1	TRBV27	NA	CASSPTGRWSNEKLFF	TGTGCCAGCAGTCCGACAGGGCGGTGGTCTAATGAAAAACTGTTTTTT
TRBJ2-1	NA	TRBV11-1	NA	CASSWPPDSFRNEQFF	TGTGCCAGCAGCTGGCCCCCGGACTCTTTTAGGAATGAGCAGTTCTTC
TRBJ1-1	NA	TRBV6-5	NA	CASSYRLEAFF	TGTGCCAGCAGTTACCGACTTGAAGCTTTCTTT
TRBJ2-7	TRBD1	TRBV11-2	NA	CASSLELEGDRGHHEQYF	TGTGCCAGCAGCTTAGAACTAGAGGGGGACAGGGGGCACCACGAGCAGTACTTC
TRBJ1-2	NA	TRBV18	few	CASSLGGNYGYTF	TGTGCCAGCTCACTGGGAGGGAACTATGGCTACACCTTC